One sample yielded the 29 T cell receptor beta chains listed below, sequenced in a study of cytomegalovirus exposure and HLA in healthy donors. Sequencing used immunoSEQ multiplex PCR; TCRdb keeps in-frame clones, though not all of them. The sample holds hundreds of thousands of clones, 86% seen once. Material: PBMCs. These receptor sequences come from a woman aged 18-29 years in good health and CMV-seronegative.

The chain is built from TRBV30 and TRBJ1-3; D unclear. The V and J ends lost 4 bases and 0 bases respectively, with 19 bases between them. The CDR3 covers 17 residues. Germline loops: CDR1 GTSNPN, CDR2 SVGIG (reference sequence). CDR3 nucleotides: TGTGCCTGGACCTCCCGCTCTTTTATGAGCTCTGGAAACACCATATATTTT. Its protein is CAWTSRSFMSSGNTIYF.

The rearrangement links TRBV7-6 to TRBJ2-1; no clear D gene. Trimming cost V 5 bases and J 1 base, with 6 bases left between them. Germline lookup yields CDR1 SGHVS and CDR2 FNYEAQ. The CDR3 has 13 amino acids. CDR3 region: CASSTQSYNEQFF. The DNA of the CDR3 is TGTGCCAGCAGCACTCAATCCTACAATGAGCAGTTCTTC. The variable domain in full, with the rest retrieved from reference TRBV7-6 and TRBJ2-1, is GAGVSQSPRYKVTKRGQDVALRCDPISGHVSLYWYRQALGQGPEFLTYFNYEAQQDKSGLPNDRFSAERPEGSISTLTIQRTEQRDSAMYRCASSTQSYNEQFFGPGTRLTVL.

V and J are TRBV29-1 and TRBJ1-2; a weak D match, TRBD1 (6 bases). Germline V gene lookup returns CDR1 SQVTM and CDR2 ANQGSEA. The CDR3 is 14 amino acids. Trimming removed 3 bases at V and 4 bases at J, with 15 bases between. The CDR3 sequence: CSVELAGAGYGYTF. The CDR3 DNA sequence: TGCAGCGTTGAGTTGGCAGGGGCCGGCTATGGCTACACCTTC. Complete variable domain (other parts from reference TRBV29-1 and TRBJ1-2): SAVISQKPSRDICQRGTSLTIQCQVDSQVTMMFWYRQQPGQSLTLIATANQGSEATYESGFVIDKFPISRPNLTFSTLTVSNMSPEDSSIYLCSVELAGAGYGYTFGSGTRLTVV.

This clone showed up just once. The V and J genes are TRBV5-1 and TRBJ2-5; TRBD2 aligns across 9 bases. Germline loops: CDR1 SGHRS, CDR2 YFSETQ. The CDR3 runs 18 residues. The J segment lost 4 bases and the V segment lost 0 bases, leaving 13 bases of the junction unmatched. The CDR3, as DNA: TGCGCCAGCAGCTTGGCCAGGTCGGCTAGCGGGATTGGAGAGACCCAGTACTTC. It is translated as CASSLARSASGIGETQYF.

This chain joins TRBV28 and TRBJ2-7; 8 nucleotides align to TRBD1. Germline trimming cut 6 bases from V and 5 bases from J; bases unmatched to any gene: 9. Germline lookup yields CDR1 MDHEN and CDR2 SYDVKM. CDR3 length: 14 residues. This CDR3 is CASRPDRVMHEQYF. The CDR3 nucleotides are TGTGCCAGCAGGCCGGACAGGGTAATGCACGAGCAGTACTTC.

The chain has TRBV2 and TRBJ2-3; 9 bases are a match to TRBD1. Germline values: CDR1 SNHLY, CDR2 FYNNEI. The CDR3 covers 17 residues. J gave up 2 bases and V 4 bases, and 10 bases lay outside the gene matches. The CDR3 coding sequence is TGTGCCAGCAGTGTTCCGGGACAGGGAGGCTTCACAGATACGCAGTATTTT. Translating it yields CASSVPGQGGFTDTQYF.

V usage is TRBV19 and J usage is TRBJ2-2, with D possibly TRBD1 on 6 matching bases. CDR1 LNHDA and CDR2 SQIVND come from the germline V gene (reference sequence). V was trimmed by 5 bases and J by 4 bases, leaving 14 bases between them. The CDR3 runs 15 residues. This chain's CDR3 is CASSPRQVSTGELFF. The DNA for the CDR3 is TGTGCCAGTAGTCCGCGACAGGTCAGCACCGGGGAGCTGTTTTTT.

J is TRBJ2-1 and V is TRBV30; 8 bases align to TRBD2. The CDR3 has 13 residues. The germline gives CDR1 GTSNPN, CDR2 SVGIG (reference sequence). Trimming removed 5 bases from V and 0 bases from J; junction bases left unmatched: 0. The CDR3 loop is CAWAGGSYNEQFF. The CDR3 coding sequence is TGTGCCTGGGCGGGGGGCTCCTACAATGAGCAGTTCTTC.

CDR3 DNA: TGTGCCAGCAGCGATTTAAATAAGGGGACTGTGCACAATGAGCAGTTCTTC. This translates into CASSDLNKGTVHNEQFF. J is TRBJ2-1 and V is TRBV9; tentatively, D is TRBD2 (6 bases). The V end was cut by 3 bases, the J end by 5 bases, with 21 bases between. CDR3 size: 17 residues. Germline CDR1 reads SGDLS; CDR2 reads YYNGEE.

This clone appeared a single time. The CDR3, as DNA: TGTGCCAGTAGTTACCGCCTGAGGACAGGGGTGCATCAGCCCCAGCATTTT. Translated: CASSYRLRTGVHQPQHF. The chain uses TRBV19 and TRBJ1-5; TRBD1 matches at 9 bases. The J segment lost 5 bases and the V segment lost 5 bases, leaving 13 bases of the junction unmatched. The germline CDR1 and CDR2 sequences are LNHDA and SQIVND (reference sequence). This CDR3 has 17 residues. Full variable domain (missing parts from reference TRBV19 and TRBJ1-5): DGGITQSPKYLFRKEGQNVTLSCEQNLNHDAMYWYRQDPGQGLRLIYYSQIVNDFQKGDIAEGYSVSREKKESFPLTVTSAQKNPTAFYLCASSYRLRTGVHQPQHFGDGTRLSIL.

The rearrangement uses TRBV4-1 and TRBJ2-4, with 9 nucleotides matching TRBD1. The CDR3 contains 17 residues. The germline gives CDR1 MGHRA, CDR2 YSYEKL. V was pared by 0 bases and J by 0 bases, with 3 bases of the junction left unmatched. CDR3 sequence reads: CASSQDPGQGAKNIQYF. The CDR3 DNA reads as TGCGCCAGCAGCCAAGACCCGGGACAGGGAGCCAAAAACATTCAGTACTTC.

The V gene is TRBV18, the J gene TRBJ1-2, with no clear D. CDR1 KGHSH and CDR2 LQKENI come from the germline V gene. Trimming shortened V by 3 bases and J by 4 bases, and 15 bases separated the two germline ends. This CDR3 contains 15 residues. The CDR3 is CASSPPSSAGYGYTF. Written as DNA, the CDR3 is TGTGCCAGCTCACCCCCGTCCTCCGCGGGCTATGGCTACACCTTC.

CDR3 coding DNA: TGTGCCAGCAGTGAATTAGTCCTGAACACTGAAGCTTTCTTT. Protein sequence: CASSELVLNTEAFF. The genes are TRBV6-1 and TRBJ1-1; no firm D call. Germline assignment: CDR1 MNHNS and CDR2 SASEGT. This CDR3 contains 14 residues. V gave up 2 bases and J gave up 0 bases, with 7 bases separating them.

The genes are TRBV5-1 and TRBJ1-1; D unclear. V was pared by 4 bases and J by 0 bases, with 10 bases between. Per the germline V gene, CDR1 is SGHRS and CDR2 is YFSETQ. The CDR3 runs to 14 residues. CDR3 in amino acids: CASSLDMMNTEAFF. In DNA, the CDR3 is TGCGCCAGCAGCCTCGACATGATGAACACTGAAGCTTTCTTT. The variable domain in full, with the rest retrieved from reference TRBV5-1 and TRBJ1-1, is KAGVTQTPRYLIKTRGQQVTLSCSPISGHRSVSWYQQTPGQGLQFLFEYFSETQRNKGNFPGRFSGRQFSNSRSEMNVSTLELGDSALYLCASSLDMMNTEAFFGQGTRLTVV.

V and J are TRBV7-6 and TRBJ1-2; no definite D call. This CDR3 has 14 residues. Germline CDR1 SGHVS, CDR2 FNYEAQ. V was trimmed by 4 bases and J by 4 bases, leaving 13 bases between them. The CDR3 here is CASSSNGVPYGYTF. The CDR3 nucleotides read TGTGCCAGCAGCTCGAACGGAGTACCCTATGGCTACACCTTC.

This chain joins TRBV5-1 and TRBJ2-1; TRBD1 agrees at 9 bases. V was pared by 1 base and J by 3 bases, with 8 bases of the junction left unmatched. Looked up from germline, CDR1 is SGHRS and CDR2 is YFSETQ. The CDR3 runs 17 residues. CDR3 sequence (DNA): TGCGCCAGCAGCTTGACAGGGGGCCATTTAATCTACAATGAGCAGTTCTTC. Translating it yields CASSLTGGHLIYNEQFF.

The chain joins TRBV4-1 to TRBJ2-7; 8 nucleotides align to TRBD2. The CDR3 runs to 15 residues. V lost 4 bases and J lost 7; bases outside the gene matches: 12. The germline CDR1 and CDR2 sequences are MGHRA and YSYEKL. The CDR3 sequence is CASSLRNGGAGEQYF. CDR3 DNA sequence: TGCGCCAGCAGCCTTCGCAACGGGGGGGCTGGGGAGCAGTACTTC.

The chain links TRBV28 to TRBJ2-7; 9 bases line up with TRBD2. The CDR3 extends over 16 amino acids. V gave up 2 bases and J gave up 3 bases; unmatched junction bases: 8. CDR1 MDHEN and CDR2 SYDVKM come from the germline V gene. The DNA for the CDR3 is TGTGCCAGCAGTTTAACCATAGCGGGAGCCCTCTACGAGCAGTACTTC. It encodes CASSLTIAGALYEQYF.

The chain carries TRBV9 and TRBJ1-1; possible D gene TRBD1, 6 bases. The CDR3 is made up of 19 amino acids. The germline V gene has CDR1 SGDLS and CDR2 YYNGEE. V shed 3 bases and J shed 3 bases, with 27 bases lying between them. The CDR3 DNA reads TGTGCCAGCAGCGCCCGACAGGTGGAGAGTAGACAAAGAGACACTGAAGCTTTCTTT. Its protein product is CASSARQVESRQRDTEAFF.

The chain has TRBV19 and TRBJ2-1, with a weak D call TRBD1 (5 bases). This CDR3 is 19 amino acids long. V was clipped by 5 bases and J by 1 base, with 24 bases between them. The V gene's germline CDR1 is LNHDA and CDR2 SQIVND (reference sequence). The CDR3 DNA follows: TGTGCCAGTAGTCATGGGGCCCTCTGGGTGTTGGGTTCCTACAATGAGCAGTTCTTC. The encoded protein is CASSHGALWVLGSYNEQFF.

The CDR3 bases are TGTGCCAGCAGCCAAGACCCTGGACTAGCGGGGGACAATGAGCAGTTCTTC. This encodes CASSQDPGLAGDNEQFF. The chain carries TRBV4-2 and TRBJ2-1; 13 nucleotides line up with TRBD2. The CDR3 loop spans 17 amino acids. Trimming took 0 bases from V and 5 from J; bases not matched to a gene: 4. The germline CDR1 and CDR2 sequences are LGHNA and YNFKEQ.

The chain uses TRBV27 and TRBJ1-2, with D perhaps matching TRBD1 (6 bases). The V end was cut by 0 bases, the J end by 9 bases, with 11 bases between. Germline-derived CDR1 and CDR2 are MNHEY and SMNVEV (reference sequence). The CDR3 spans 13 residues. CDR3 region: CASSLSHRESYTF. For the CDR3, the DNA is TGTGCCAGCAGTTTATCCCACAGGGAAAGCTACACCTTC.

This chain links TRBV14 with TRBJ2-7; 8 nucleotides agree with TRBD2. Looked up from germline, CDR1 is SGHDN and CDR2 is FVKESK. CDR3 length equals 14 residues. V lost 4 bases and J lost 10; bases outside the gene matches: 12. CDR3 region: CASSLAGGREAQYF. The DNA for the CDR3 is TGTGCCAGCAGCCTCGCGGGGGGCCGGGAGGCCCAGTACTTC.

This clone was found a few times. V and J are TRBV9 and TRBJ1-3; 8 nucleotides agree with TRBD1. The CDR3 covers 15 residues. Germline V gene lookup returns CDR1 SGDLS and CDR2 YYNGEE. V shed 4 bases and J 2 bases; nucleotides not matched to a gene: 5. The CDR3 sequence is CASSPRTGTGNTIYF. The DNA of the CDR3 is TGTGCCAGCAGCCCCCGGACAGGGACTGGAAACACCATATATTTT.

V gene TRBV27 combines with J gene TRBJ2-1; 9 bases match TRBD2. The CDR3 runs to 15 residues. Trimming cost V 2 bases and J 9 bases; bases outside gene matches: 8. CDR1 and CDR2 from the germline V gene are MNHEY and SMNVEV (reference sequence). The CDR3 here is CASSLGAGGRGEQFF. The DNA for the CDR3 is TGTGCCAGCAGTTTAGGGGCGGGGGGGCGTGGTGAGCAGTTCTTC.

The chain links TRBV13 to TRBJ2-5; D possibly corresponds to TRBD2 (5 bases). The V and J ends lost 5 bases and 3 bases respectively, with 16 bases between them. The length of the CDR3 is 15 residues. Germline CDR1 PRHDT, CDR2 FYEKMQ (reference sequence). The DNA of the CDR3 is TGTGCCAGCAGCCACCCCGAGAAGGGAGAAGAGACCCAGTACTTC. This encodes CASSHPEKGEETQYF.

V is TRBV5-4 and J is TRBJ2-3, with D possibly being TRBD2 (6 bases). Trimming left V 0 bases short and J 0 bases short, with 11 bases between. The CDR3 contains 16 residues. The V gene's germline CDR1 is SGHNT and CDR2 YYREEE (reference sequence). CDR3 amino acids: CASSLAGVTSTDTQYF. CDR3 nucleotide sequence: TGTGCCAGCAGCTTGGCGGGGGTTACTAGCACAGATACGCAGTATTTT.

The chain is built from TRBV6-6 and TRBJ1-5; D is ambiguous. Germline-derived CDR1 and CDR2 are MNHNY and SVGAGI (reference sequence). Trimming removed 10 bases from V and 0 bases from J, with 10 bases in between. The CDR3 consists of 13 residues. The CDR3 protein is CATGLYSNQPQHF. DNA of the CDR3: TGTGCCACAGGACTTTATAGCAATCAGCCCCAGCATTTT.

This chain uses TRBV27 with TRBJ1-2; the D gene is possibly TRBD1 (6 bases). CDR3 length equals 14 residues. CDR1 and CDR2 from the germline V gene are MNHEY and SMNVEV (reference sequence). V dropped 2 bases and J dropped 0 bases, with 7 bases sitting between them. The CDR3 sequence is CASSLQGSNYGYTF. CDR3 sequence (DNA): TGTGCCAGCAGTTTACAGGGGTCTAACTATGGCTACACCTTC.